This is a list of T cell receptor beta chains from one sample in a study of shared clonotypes between healthy human individuals. This table comes from immunoSEQ multiplex PCR, and its TCRdb copy is limited to in-frame clones, with some not included. The data hold fewer than 700,000 clones, with around 95% observed a single time. What was sequenced was naive CD8+ T cells sorted from blood. The receptors stem from a woman younger than 45 in good health. Each CDR3 is given without its conserved first and last residue. Fields, in order: V gene, J gene, CDR3 protein.

TRBV12-5,TRBJ2-1,ASGPGQGSYNEQF
TRBV4-1,NA,ASSQGLGTIGEQY
TRBV28,TRBJ2-3,ASSTRPPDTQY
TRBV9,TRBJ2-1,ASGQGPNEQF
TRBV7-8,TRBJ1-3,ASTGAGNTIY
TRBV2,TRBJ1-2,ASSDRGPFYGYT
TRBV30,TRBJ1-5,ALPGLQSNQPQH
TRBV2,TRBJ1-5,ASNGPGREPQH
TRBV6-1,TRBJ2-7,ASSQPLAGADEQY
TRBV27,TRBJ2-7,ASSPPGRSYEQY
TRBV29-1,TRBJ2-3,SARSRQDGRAADTQY
TRBV28,TRBJ1-2,ASSLVGGFDYGYT
TRBV28,TRBJ2-7,ASTGQGYEQY
TRBV28,TRBJ2-7,ASSSTRGAGLYEQY
TRBV4-1,TRBJ1-1,ASSQGQMNTEAF
TRBV5-4,TRBJ1-2,ASSLASGYSYGYT
TRBV7-3,TRBJ2-1,ASSLVLAAMTYNEQF
TRBV5-6,TRBJ2-7,ASSRDRGSEQY
TRBV5-3,TRBJ2-7,ARSLGGDRGVGGEQY
TRBV28,TRBJ1-1,ASRQGYTEAF
TRBV5-6,TRBJ2-7,ASSLPYQGEQY
TRBV28,TRBJ2-7,ASTGTGLSYEQY
TRBV6-5,TRBJ2-1,ASSYSVTNEQF
TRBV6-4,TRBJ2-1,ASSPGESSYNEQF
TRBV5-5,TRBJ2-7,ASSPSVLAGTYEQY
TRBV11-2,TRBJ2-1,ASSPLAGAYNEQF
TRBV29-1,TRBJ2-2,SVVLADSNTGELF
TRBV11-2,TRBJ2-3,ASSRPDTQY
TRBV28,TRBJ2-1,ASSLAPPYNEQF
TRBV29-1,TRBJ2-5,SVETEEEQY
TRBV7-9,TRBJ1-1,ASSFDRGVTEAF
TRBV28,TRBJ2-7,ASNFGADEQY
TRBV11-2,TRBJ2-1,ASSLELLSYNEQF
TRBV29-1,TRBJ2-7,SVAGLYYEQY
TRBV9,TRBJ2-2,ASSVASRGQGGELF
TRBV7-6,TRBJ2-7,ASSHLTGPKNEQY
TRBV11-2,TRBJ2-7,ASMAGLAGDEQY
TRBV10-2,TRBJ1-2,ASSEFADNYGYT
TRBV28,TRBJ1-2,ASSFWGAGNYGYT
TRBV4-1,TRBJ1-1,ASSQHVNTEAF